This entry features one TCR beta chain sequence. The CDR3 runs to 13 residues. After removal of 11 bases from V and 0 bases from J, the junction contained 6 bases not matched to a gene. The data stem from a study of blood T cell repertoires in COVID-19. The overall study: The origin of the acute and convalescent COVID-19 samples was the United States, Italy and Spain.

Methods used by the authors: How many nucleated cells were present was estimated from reference gene primer amplification. The protocol was immunoSEQ multiplex PCR, while the TCRdb copy is restricted to in-frame clones and leaves out a portion. The V and J calls and clone size are taken from that table; D and trimming were inferred from the DNA. The sample includes fewer than 200,000 clones, 65% to 90% of them seen just once. J is TRBJ1-1 and V is TRBV12-3 or TRBV12-4; TRBD1 aligns across 7 bases. Source material: peripheral blood. The source is a man aged 50-59 years with active or convalescent COVID-19. As DNA, the CDR3 is TGTGCCTGCACGGGACAGATGAACACTGAAGCTTTCTTT. Translated, it gives CACTGQMNTEAFF.